These T cell receptor beta chains were read from a single sample in a study of CD8 T cells in ankylosing spondylitis. Using its own MiXCR run on the 5' RACE reads, TCRdb lists one record per CDR3 protein. The sample consists of fewer than 750,000 distinct CDR3 sequences, around a fifth of them appearing once. The sequenced sample consisted of blood, either unsorted or a sorted T cell fraction (not recorded which). Every receptor here comes from a male donor with ankylosing spondylitis. CDR3s include the opening cysteine and the closing phenylalanine or tryptophan. The D gene is left open where the match is weak. Where a row states a size, it is once, few, many or the class of an expanded clone; other rows omit it.

CDR3 protein	CDR3 DNA	clone size	V gene	J gene	D gene
CASSGKRNNEQFF	TGTGCCAGCAGCGGAAAACGAAACAATGAGCAGTTCTTC	few	TRBV9	TRBJ2-1	NA
CASSQPAGGEETQYF	TGTGCCAGCAGCCAGCCAGCGGGGGGGGAAGAGACCCAGTACTTC	NA	TRBV4-2	TRBJ2-5	TRBD2
CASSQPDPSGQETQYF	TGTGCCAGCAGCCAACCTGATCCTAGCGGCCAAGAGACCCAGTACTTC	NA	TRBV7-9	TRBJ2-5	TRBD2
CASSKGGEFYEQYF	TGCGCCAGCAGCAAAGGGGGGGAGTTCTACGAGCAGTACTTC	NA	TRBV5-1	TRBJ2-7	NA
CASSLASGGTSYEQYF	TGTGCCAGCAGTCTCGCTAGCGGGGGGACGTCCTACGAGCAGTACTTC	few	TRBV12-3/TRBV12-4	TRBJ2-7	TRBD2
CASSSYGLLTDTQYF	TGCGCCAGCAGCTCCTACGGACTGCTCACAGATACGCAGTATTTT	NA	TRBV5-1	TRBJ2-3	NA
CASSELAGDPTRNEQFF	TGTGCCAGCAGTGAACTAGCGGGAGACCCTACCCGCAATGAGCAGTTCTTC	NA	TRBV2	TRBJ2-1	TRBD2
CASSGRESGEQYF	TGCGCCAGCAGCGGCCGGGAGAGCGGCGAGCAGTACTTC	NA	TRBV4-1	TRBJ2-7	NA
CSARDGRASGLYEQYF	TGCAGTGCTAGAGATGGGAGGGCTAGCGGCCTCTACGAGCAGTACTTC	NA	TRBV20-1	TRBJ2-7	TRBD2
CASSDETSGSRDTQYF	TGTGCCAGCAGCGACGAGACTAGCGGGAGCCGAGATACGCAGTATTTT	NA	TRBV9	TRBJ2-3	TRBD2
CAWSKGPGNTIYF	TGTGCCTGGAGTAAAGGGCCTGGAAACACCATATATTTT	NA	TRBV30	TRBJ1-3	NA
CASRVLSGRKNTEAFF	TGTGCCAGCAGGGTCTTATCGGGACGGAAGAACACTGAAGCTTTCTTT	once	TRBV28	TRBJ1-1	NA
CASSDFRGRDYGYTF	TGTGCCAGCAGTGACTTCAGGGGGCGCGACTATGGCTACACCTTC	few	TRBV25-1	TRBJ1-2	TRBD1